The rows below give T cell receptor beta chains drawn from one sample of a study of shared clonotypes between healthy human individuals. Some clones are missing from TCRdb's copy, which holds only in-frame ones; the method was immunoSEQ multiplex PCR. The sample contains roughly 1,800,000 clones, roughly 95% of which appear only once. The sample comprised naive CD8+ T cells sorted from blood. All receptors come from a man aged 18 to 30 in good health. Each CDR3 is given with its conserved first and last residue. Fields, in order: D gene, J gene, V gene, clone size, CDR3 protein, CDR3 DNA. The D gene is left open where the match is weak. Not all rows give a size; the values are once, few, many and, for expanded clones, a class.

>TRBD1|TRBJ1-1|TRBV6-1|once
CASTGTANTEAFF
TGTGCCAGTACCGGGACAGCGAACACTGAAGCTTTCTTT
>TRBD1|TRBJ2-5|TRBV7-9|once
CASSLFDRGISEETQYF
TGTGCCAGCAGCTTATTTGACAGGGGGATAAGTGAAGAGACCCAGTACTTC
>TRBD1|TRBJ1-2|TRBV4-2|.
CASSQEVDAGTDFGYTF
TGTGCCAGCAGCCAGGAGGTGGATGCCGGGACAGATTTTGGCTACACCTTC
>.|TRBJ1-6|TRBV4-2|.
CASSQEDHYGEAHSPLHF
TGTGCCAGCAGCCAAGAGGACCACTACGGGGAGGCGCATTCACCCCTCCACTTT
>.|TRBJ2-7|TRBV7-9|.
CASSPKAGYEQYF
TGTGCCAGCAGCCCAAAGGCGGGCTACGAGCAGTACTTC
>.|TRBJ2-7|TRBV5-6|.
CASSLGGDEYEQYF
TGTGCCAGCAGCTTGGGAGGGGACGAATACGAGCAGTACTTC
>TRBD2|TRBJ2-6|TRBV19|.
CASSIAWGLALGANVLTF
TGTGCCAGTAGTATAGCCTGGGGACTAGCCCTTGGGGCCAACGTCCTGACTTTC
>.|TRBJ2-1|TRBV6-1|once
CASRQGPHNEQFF
TGTGCCAGCAGGCAGGGTCCCCACAATGAGCAGTTCTTC
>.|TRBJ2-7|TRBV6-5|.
CASSYGGGTYEQYF
TGTGCCAGCAGTTATGGGGGTGGAACCTACGAGCAGTACTTC
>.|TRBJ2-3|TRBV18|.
CASSPNVRDLITDTQYF
TGTGCCAGCTCACCCAACGTCCGGGACCTCATCACAGATACGCAGTATTTT
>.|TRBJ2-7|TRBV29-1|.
CSVEEPGGQYEQYF
TGCAGCGTTGAAGAACCAGGGGGGCAGTACGAGCAGTACTTC
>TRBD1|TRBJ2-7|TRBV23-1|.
CASSHLQGTYSYEQYF
TGCGCCAGCAGTCACCTACAGGGGACCTACTCCTACGAGCAGTACTTC
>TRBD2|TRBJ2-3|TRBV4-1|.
CASSQRSGLATTDTQYF
TGCGCCAGCAGCCAGCGATCGGGACTAGCGACCACAGATACGCAGTATTTT
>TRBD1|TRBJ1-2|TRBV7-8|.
CASSLEPGQGNGYTF
TGTGCCAGCAGCTTAGAGCCGGGACAGGGAAATGGCTACACCTTC
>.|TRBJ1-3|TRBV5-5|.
CASSLSGSGNTIYF
TGTGCCAGCAGCCTGTCGGGGTCTGGAAACACCATATATTTT
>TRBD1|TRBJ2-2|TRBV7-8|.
CATRQGGTGELFF
TGTGCCACCAGACAGGGGGGCACCGGGGAGCTGTTTTTT
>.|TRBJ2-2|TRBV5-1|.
CASSLSAAGWSGELFF
TGCGCCAGCAGCTTGTCCGCGGCAGGGTGGTCCGGGGAGCTGTTTTTT
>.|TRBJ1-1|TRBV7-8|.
CASSVGPGQSAFF
TGTGCCAGCAGCGTGGGACCCGGACAGTCAGCTTTCTTT
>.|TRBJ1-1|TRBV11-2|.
CASSLGPLMNTEAFF
TGTGCCAGCAGCTTAGGTCCTCTAATGAACACTGAAGCTTTCTTT
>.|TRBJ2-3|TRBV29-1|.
CSVGPTTTDTQYF
TGCAGCGTTGGCCCAACTACCACAGATACGCAGTATTTT
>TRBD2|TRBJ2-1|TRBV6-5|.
CASSLAGGDGEQFF
TGTGCCAGCAGTTTAGCGGGGGGGGACGGTGAGCAGTTCTTC
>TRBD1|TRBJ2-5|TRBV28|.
CASSKGQGIETQYF
TGTGCCAGCAGTAAGGGACAGGGGATAGAGACCCAGTACTTC
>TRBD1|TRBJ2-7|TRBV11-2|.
CASTATGGYEQYF
TGTGCCAGCACCGCGACAGGGGGCTACGAGCAGTACTTC
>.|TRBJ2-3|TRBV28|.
CASSTGSVTGTQYF
TGTGCCAGCAGTACGGGGTCCGTAACAGGTACGCAGTATTTT
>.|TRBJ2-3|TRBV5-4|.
CASSFWTDTQYF
TGTGCCAGCAGCTTTTGGACAGATACGCAGTATTTT
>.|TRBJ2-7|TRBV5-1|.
CASPGISYEQYF
TGCGCCAGCCCCGGGATCTCCTACGAGCAGTACTTC
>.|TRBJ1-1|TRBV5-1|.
CASSWSSGALGTEAFF
TGCGCCAGCAGCTGGTCGTCAGGAGCCTTGGGCACTGAAGCTTTCTTT
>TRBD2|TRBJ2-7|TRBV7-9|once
CASSPSLAGGLSFSYEQYF
TGTGCCAGCAGCCCGAGTCTAGCGGGAGGTCTATCCTTTTCCTACGAGCAGTACTTC
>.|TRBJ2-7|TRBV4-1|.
CASSVSLGYKQYF
TGCGCCAGCAGTGTCTCACTGGGCTACAAGCAGTACTTC
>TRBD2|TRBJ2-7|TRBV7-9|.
CASSSTGGFEQYF
TGTGCCAGCAGCTCGACGGGAGGGTTCGAGCAGTACTTC
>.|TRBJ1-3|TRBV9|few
CASSIDLLAGNTIYF
TGTGCCAGCAGCATCGACCTTCTAGCTGGAAACACCATATATTTT
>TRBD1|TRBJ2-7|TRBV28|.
CASSFRGPYPYEQYF
TGTGCCAGCAGTTTCAGGGGGCCTTATCCCTACGAGCAGTACTTC
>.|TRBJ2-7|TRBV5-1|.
CASSLGRAAYEQYF
TGCGCCAGCAGCTTGGGCCGGGCTGCCTACGAGCAGTACTTC
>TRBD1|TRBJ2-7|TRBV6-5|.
CASSPGTGVSYEQYF
TGTGCCAGCAGCCCCGGGACAGGGGTTTCCTACGAGCAGTACTTC
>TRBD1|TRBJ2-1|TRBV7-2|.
CASSLDRERYINEQFF
TGTGCCAGCAGCCTGGACAGGGAAAGGTACATCAATGAGCAGTTCTTC
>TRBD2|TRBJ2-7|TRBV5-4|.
CASSPVTSGREQYF
TGTGCCAGCAGCCCAGTCACTAGCGGGAGGGAGCAGTACTTC
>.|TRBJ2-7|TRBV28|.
CASSLRSEASYEQYF
TGTGCCAGCAGTTTGAGATCTGAAGCGTCCTACGAGCAGTACTTC
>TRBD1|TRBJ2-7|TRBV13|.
CASQNPTGERNEQYF
TGTGCCAGCCAAAACCCCACAGGGGAAAGGAACGAGCAGTACTTC
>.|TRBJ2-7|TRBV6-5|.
CASSSPLEGVTYEQYF
TGTGCCAGCAGTTCCCCTCTCGAAGGGGTTACCTACGAGCAGTACTTC
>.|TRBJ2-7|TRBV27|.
CASSLEGGSSYEQYF
TGTGCCAGCAGTTTAGAGGGGGGGAGCTCCTACGAGCAGTACTTC
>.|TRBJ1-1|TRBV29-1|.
CSVGGFLDPRSTEAFF
TGCAGCGTTGGAGGATTCTTGGACCCACGAAGCACTGAAGCTTTCTTT
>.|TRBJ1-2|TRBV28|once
CASAPDGDYGYTF
TGTGCCAGCGCACCGGACGGCGACTATGGCTACACCTTC
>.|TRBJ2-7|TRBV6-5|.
CASSYSWGPSSYEQYF
TGTGCCAGCAGTTACTCTTGGGGACCGAGCTCCTACGAGCAGTACTTC
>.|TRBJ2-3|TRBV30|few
CAWKASGYTDTQYF
TGTGCCTGGAAGGCAAGCGGTTACACAGATACGCAGTATTTT